This is a list of T cell receptor beta chains from one sample in a study of regulatory dendritic cells for organ transplantation. Clones were sequenced by immunoSEQ multiplex PCR, and TCRdb holds only the in-frame ones, with some missing. The sample lists around 6,000 clones, around two thirds occurring once. The material sequenced was memory CD8+ T cells from blood. These receptors all stem from a human donor in good health. The CDR3 runs from the conserved cysteine through the conserved F or W. Fields, in order: J gene, CDR3 length, V gene, D gene, clone size, CDR3 DNA, CDR3 protein. D genes are given only for firm matches. Not every row has a clone size; where given, it reads once, few, many or a size class.

TRBJ2-5 10 TRBV5-1 . few TGCGCCAGCAGCTCCCCTGCCCAGTACTTC CASSSPAQYF
TRBJ2-1 17 TRBV4-3 TRBD2 . TGCGCCAGCAGCCAAGATAAGGCGGGGGGGCCCCACAATGAGCAGTTCTTC CASSQDKAGGPHNEQFF
TRBJ2-7 13 TRBV6-5 . . TGTGCCAGCAGCCAAGGGACAAGGGATGAGCAGTACTTC CASSQGTRDEQYF
TRBJ1-1 15 TRBV14 TRBD1 . TGTGCCAGCAGCCGGACAGGGGCACTGAACACTGAAGCTTTCTTT CASSRTGALNTEAFF
TRBJ1-1 15 TRBV5-1 TRBD1 . TGCGCCAGCAGCCTGGGACAGGGGAAGGGAACTGAAGCTTTCTTT CASSLGQGKGTEAFF
TRBJ2-5 15 TRBV2 TRBD1 . TGTGCCAGCACCTCGACGGACAGGGGCTTCGAGACCCAGTACTTC CASTSTDRGFETQYF
TRBJ2-3 13 TRBV6-6 . . TGTGCCAGCGGGGCGGGAACCACAGATACGCAGTATTTT CASGAGTTDTQYF
TRBJ2-6 18 TRBV5-1 . . TGCGCCAGCAGATCGGAGGGGCAAGTGAGTCCTGGGGCCAACGTCCTGACTTTC CASRSEGQVSPGANVLTF
TRBJ1-5 15 TRBV4-1 . once TGCGCCAGCAGCCAAGATAGGGGTAGCGGTCAGCCCCAGCATTTT CASSQDRGSGQPQHF
TRBJ2-7 16 TRBV4-3 TRBD2 . TGCGCCAGCAGCCAAGATTTCGGACTAGCGGGGGGAAAGCAGTACTTC CASSQDFGLAGGKQYF
TRBJ2-5 16 TRBV2 TRBD1 few TGTGCCAGCAGCGATACAGGGGGAATAGGGGCCCCGGCCCAGTACTTC CASSDTGGIGAPAQYF
TRBJ1-5 15 TRBV11-2 . . TGTGCCAGCAGCTTATCGGGTGTTAGCAATCAGCCCCAGCATTTT CASSLSGVSNQPQHF
TRBJ2-7 14 TRBV7-9 . once TGTGCCAGCAGCTTACCGGGGAGCTCCTACGAGCAGTACTTC CASSLPGSSYEQYF
TRBJ2-7 16 TRBV4-1 . once TGCGCCAGCAGCCAAGTAGCCCACACCGGTGGGTACGAGCAGTACTTC CASSQVAHTGGYEQYF
TRBJ1-4 16 TRBV9 TRBD1 . TGTGCCAGCAGCGTGACCGCCGGGACAGGAGAGGAAAAACTGTTTTTT CASSVTAGTGEEKLFF
TRBJ2-1 16 TRBV7-8 TRBD2 . TGTGCCAGCAGCTCCACATTTGGACTAGCGGGGAATGAGCAGTTCTTC CASSSTFGLAGNEQFF
TRBJ2-1 15 TRBV4-3 TRBD2 . TGCGCCAGCAGCCCCGGGACTAGCCGTCACAATGAGCAGTTCTTC CASSPGTSRHNEQFF
TRBJ2-5 15 TRBV9 TRBD2 medium-sized TGTGCCAGCAGCGTGGGAGGGGCTGTAGGAGAGACCCAGTACTTC CASSVGGAVGETQYF
TRBJ2-2 14 TRBV27 . . TGTGCCAGCAGTTGGTCAGCGAACACCGGGGAGCTGTTTTTT CASSWSANTGELFF
TRBJ2-7 15 TRBV7-8 TRBD2 . TGTGCCAGCAGCTATGGACTAGCGGGGTCGAGGGAGCAGTACTTC CASSYGLAGSREQYF
TRBJ2-7 12 TRBV9 . . TGTGCCAGCAGTCCCAATGCCTACGAGCAGTACTTC CASSPNAYEQYF
TRBJ2-5 14 TRBV11-2 TRBD1 . TGTGCCAGCAGCTGGGGGACAGGGCAAGAGACCCAGTACTTC CASSWGTGQETQYF
TRBJ1-2 14 TRBV27 . . TGTGCCAGCAGTTTGGGAGCAGGGGTTCGGGGCTACACCTTC CASSLGAGVRGYTF
TRBJ2-3 13 TRBV10-3 . few TGTGCCATCAGTGAGACTAGCACAGATACGCAGTATTTT CAISETSTDTQYF
TRBJ1-1 13 TRBV7-9 . few TGTGCCAGCAGCCCTAGTGAGAGGACTGAAGCTTTCTTT CASSPSERTEAFF
TRBJ2-1 14 TRBV6-5 . . TGTGCCAGCAGTTCCCTTGACTTCTACAATGAGCAGTTCTTC CASSSLDFYNEQFF
TRBJ1-1 15 TRBV11-2 . . TGTGCCAGCAGCTTAGAAGCGTGGCAGGGTTACGAAGCTTTCTTT CASSLEAWQGYEAFF
TRBJ2-1 13 TRBV9 TRBD1 . TGTGCCAGCAGCGTAGCGGGACAGAATGAGCAGTTCTTC CASSVAGQNEQFF
TRBJ1-5 14 TRBV4-1 . few TGCGCCAGCAGCCCCGACATAAGCAATCAGCCCCAGCATTTT CASSPDISNQPQHF
TRBJ1-1 16 TRBV7-9 TRBD1 few TGTGCCAGCAGCCCTACGACAGGGAGGAGGACCACTGAAGCTTTCTTT CASSPTTGRRTTEAFF
TRBJ2-1 15 TRBV5-6 TRBD2 . TGTGCCAGCAGCTTGGCAGCGGGGGGGGTGGGTGAGCAGTTCTTC CASSLAAGGVGEQFF
TRBJ2-2 15 TRBV11-2 . once TGTGCCAGCAGCTTTTCACTCCGAGATAGCGGGGAGCTGTTTTTT CASSFSLRDSGELFF
TRBJ1-1 14 TRBV7-8 . . TGTGCCAGCAGCCCGGGTGCATTGCTCACTGAAGCTTTCTTT CASSPGALLTEAFF
TRBJ1-1 14 TRBV7-9 TRBD1 few TGTGCCAGCAGCTTAGTGAGACAGGGGGCTGAAGCTTTCTTT CASSLVRQGAEAFF
TRBJ1-5 14 TRBV11-2 . medium-sized TGTGCCAGCAGCTTAACCGGGGGTGGTCAGCCCCAGCATTTT CASSLTGGGQPQHF
TRBJ2-3 16 TRBV7-6 TRBD2 . TGTGCCAGCAGCTGGACTAGCGGGGGGGGGACAGATACGCAGTATTTT CASSWTSGGGTDTQYF
TRBJ1-1 14 TRBV7-8 TRBD1 . TGTGCCAGCAGCCTCGGGACAGGTAACACTGAAGCTTTCTTT CASSLGTGNTEAFF
TRBJ2-7 14 TRBV7-9 TRBD2 once TGTGCCAGCAGCCCCGGGTGGGAGGGGTACGAGCAGTACTTC CASSPGWEGYEQYF
TRBJ2-5 14 TRBV11-2 TRBD2 few TGTGCCAGCAGCTTTTGGGGGGGGAGGGAGACCCAGTACTTC CASSFWGGRETQYF
TRBJ2-1 14 TRBV7-9 . . TGTGCCAGCAGCTTCGGGCAGGGGAAGGGTGAGCAGTTCTTC CASSFGQGKGEQFF
TRBJ2-3 16 TRBV15 TRBD1 few TGTGCCACCAGCAGAGATCAGGGACAGGGCACAGATACGCAGTATTTT CATSRDQGQGTDTQYF
TRBJ2-3 15 TRBV18 . . TGTGCCAGCTCACCACCGGACTTTGACACAGATACGCAGTATTTT CASSPPDFDTDTQYF
TRBJ1-5 18 TRBV27 TRBD1 . TGTGCCAGCAGTTCCTCCTTGACAGGGGGTAATAGCAATCAGCCCCAGCATTTT CASSSSLTGGNSNQPQHF
TRBJ2-2 17 TRBV4-1 TRBD2 . TGCGCCAGCAGCCTGGGACTAGCGGGGGGGCTGGCCGGGGAGCTGTTTTTT CASSLGLAGGLAGELFF
TRBJ2-2 16 TRBV6-6 TRBD1 . TGTGCCAGCAGTTATCCTGGACAGGAAAGTCCCGGGGAGCTGTTTTTT CASSYPGQESPGELFF
TRBJ2-1 16 TRBV19 TRBD2 . TGTGCCAGTAGCCCTATAGCGGGGGGCGATAGTAATGAGCAGTTCTTC CASSPIAGGDSNEQFF
TRBJ2-3 14 TRBV5-6 . once TGTGCCAGCAGCTTGGGGCAGGGATTAGATACGCAGTATTTT CASSLGQGLDTQYF